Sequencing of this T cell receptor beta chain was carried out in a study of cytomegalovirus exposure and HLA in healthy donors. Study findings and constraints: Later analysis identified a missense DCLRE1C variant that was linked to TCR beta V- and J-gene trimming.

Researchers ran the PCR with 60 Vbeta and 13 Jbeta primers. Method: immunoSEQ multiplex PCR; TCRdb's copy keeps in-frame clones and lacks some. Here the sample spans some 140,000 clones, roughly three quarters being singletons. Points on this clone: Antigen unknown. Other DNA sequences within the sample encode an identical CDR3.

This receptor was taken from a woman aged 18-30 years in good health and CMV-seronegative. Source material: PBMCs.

The CDR3 reads CASSPRLGSQQETQYF. CDR3 bases: TGTGCCAGCAGCCCACGCCTAGGTAGCCAACAAGAGACCCAGTACTTC. J is TRBJ2-5 and V is TRBV5-4; D is unclear. The germline V gene encodes CDR1 SGHNT and CDR2 YYREEE (reference sequence). The CDR3 extends over 16 amino acids. V lost 4 bases and J lost 2, with 18 bases in between.